A single sample is the source of the 27 T cell receptor beta chains below, sequenced in a study of OX40 agonist ivuxolimab in advanced cancers. Clones were read by immunoSEQ multiplex PCR, and TCRdb kept only the in-frame ones, dropping some. The sample lists 35,000 to 50,000 clones; 70% to 85% were seen once. The sample in question was CD4+ or CD8+ T cells sorted from blood, obtained in a trial of the OX40 agonist ivuxolimab. The origin of the receptors is an adult with an advanced solid tumor such as melanoma, head and neck, liver or kidney cancer.

The chain is built from TRBV7-2 and TRBJ2-1, with TRBD2 matching 12 bases. Trimming cost V 1 base and J 7 bases; bases outside gene matches: 2. The CDR3 contains 15 residues. The germline V gene encodes CDR1 SGHTA and CDR2 FQGNSA. The CDR3 sequence: CASSLELAGGNEQFF. CDR3 DNA sequence: TGTGCCAGCAGCTTAGAACTAGCGGGGGGAAATGAGCAGTTCTTC.

This clone appeared a single time. The chain links TRBV14 to TRBJ2-5, with 8 bases identical to TRBD1. Losses at the gene ends were 4 bases for V and 4 bases for J; bases not matched to a gene: 2. Germline CDR1 SGHDN, CDR2 FVKESK. The CDR3 runs to 13 residues. The DNA of the CDR3 is TGTGCCAGCAGCCCAGGGGGCTTAGAGACCCAGTACTTC. It encodes CASSPGGLETQYF.

The CDR3 loop is CASSLGGREQFF. In DNA, the CDR3 is TGTGCCAGCAGCTTGGGCGGGAGGGAGCAGTTCTTC. This chain connects TRBV5-4 to TRBJ2-1; 8 nucleotides match TRBD2. V trimming: 0 bases; J trimming: 10 bases; junction bases outside the gene matches: 0. The CDR3 length is 12 residues. Germline V CDR1 and CDR2: SGHNT, YYREEE (reference sequence).

V usage is TRBV28 and J usage is TRBJ1-1; TRBD1 is a possible D gene (6 bases). V shed 6 bases and J shed 7 bases, with 18 bases lying between them. The CDR3 runs to 14 residues. The germline V gene encodes CDR1 MDHEN and CDR2 SYDVKM. In DNA form, the CDR3 reads TGTGCCAGCAGAAGTTGGGGGGGCAGGGGTGAAGCTTTCTTT. Translated: CASRSWGGRGEAFF.

The gene calls are TRBV19 and TRBJ2-5; D unresolved. Trimming pared 4 bases from V and 4 bases from J, leaving 7 bases between. CDR3 size: 12 residues. Germline V gene lookup returns CDR1 LNHDA and CDR2 SQIVND (reference sequence). CDR3 DNA: TGTGCCAGTAGTAAGGTTGCAGAGACCCAGTACTTC. Protein product: CASSKVAETQYF.

This chain uses TRBV4-2 with TRBJ2-5, with 10 bases identical to TRBD1. The J call may be in error: the DNA end matches TRBJ2-7 better. CDR1 and CDR2 from the germline V gene are LGHNA and YNFKEQ. The CDR3 runs to 15 residues. CDR3 residues: CASSQADRGPYEQYF. The CDR3 nucleotides read TGTGCCAGCAGCCAAGCCGACAGGGGGCCCTACGAGCAGTACTTC.

The chain carries TRBV7-9 and TRBJ2-7; 7 bases map to TRBD1. The trim removed 3 bases at V and 2 bases at J, leaving 7 bases unmatched. CDR1 and CDR2 (germline): SEHNR, FQNEAQ (reference sequence). This CDR3 has 15 amino acids. The CDR3 sequence: CASSLAGGSAYEQYF. In DNA form, the CDR3 reads TGTGCCAGCAGCTTGGCAGGGGGTAGTGCCTACGAGCAGTACTTC.

This clone was recorded only once. The chain combines TRBV7-9 with TRBJ1-3; D remains ambiguous. The germline CDR1 and CDR2 sequences are SEHNR and FQNEAQ (reference sequence). The length of the CDR3 is 12 residues. V was shortened by 1 base and J by 4 bases, with 2 bases between the two germline ends. The CDR3 region is CASSLGGNTIYF. DNA for the CDR3: TGTGCCAGCAGCTTAGGAGGAAACACCATATATTTT.

This clone has a single count. This chain joins TRBV5-6 and TRBJ1-2; TRBD1 might be the D (5 bases). The germline CDR1 and CDR2 sequences are SGHDT and YYEEEE. V lost 3 bases, J lost 5 bases, and 17 bases lay in between. The CDR3 covers 15 residues. The CDR3 sequence: CASSSDIRQIYGYTF. DNA for the CDR3: TGTGCCAGCAGCTCAGACATACGACAGATTTATGGCTACACCTTC.

CDR3 in amino acids: CASSLLSGPYYNEQFF. Written as DNA, the CDR3 is TGTGCCAGCAGCCTCCTTTCCGGCCCATACTACAATGAGCAGTTCTTC. This rearrangement joins TRBV27 to TRBJ2-1; D is undetermined. Germline CDR1 MNHEY, CDR2 SMNVEV (reference sequence). V lost 6 bases to trimming and J lost 3 bases, with 18 bases between them. The CDR3 is 16 residues long.

V gene TRBV18 combines with J gene TRBJ2-7, with a weak D call TRBD2 (6 bases). The CDR3 totals 17 residues. Germline V CDR1 and CDR2: KGHSH, LQKENI. Trimming took 3 bases from V and 0 from J, leaving 18 bases between them. CDR3 DNA sequence: TGTGCCAGCTCACCCGTCCCTAGTGCGGGGAACTCCTACGAGCAGTACTTC. It translates to CASSPVPSAGNSYEQYF.

The rearrangement links TRBV7-2 to TRBJ2-1, with unresolved D. The CDR3 loop spans 16 amino acids. Germline V lookup: CDR1 SGHTA, CDR2 FQGNSA. V lost 0 bases, J lost 3 bases, and 12 bases lay in between. DNA of the CDR3: TGTGCCAGCAGCTTAGCGATGGCCACCGGCTACAATGAGCAGTTCTTC. It is translated as CASSLAMATGYNEQFF.

This sequence joins TRBV25-1 and TRBJ1-1; maybe TRBD1 (5 bases). CDR3 length equals 17 residues. The germline V gene encodes CDR1 MGHDK and CDR2 SYGVNS. V lost 6 bases, J lost 3 bases, and 23 bases lay in between. This chain's CDR3 is CASSQSRSVGLDTEAFF. CDR3 coding DNA: TGTGCCAGCAGCCAATCCAGGTCTGTGGGGCTTGACACTGAAGCTTTCTTT.

This rearrangement joins TRBV19 to TRBJ1-4; 7 nucleotides line up with TRBD1. V was clipped by 5 bases and J by 4 bases; unmatched bases: 4. CDR3 length equals 14 residues. Germline loops: CDR1 LNHDA, CDR2 SQIVND (reference sequence). The CDR3 here is CASSVQGGNEKLFF. The CDR3 DNA sequence: TGTGCCAGTAGTGTCCAGGGGGGTAATGAAAAACTGTTTTTT. Full variable domain (missing parts from reference TRBV19 and TRBJ1-4): DGGITQSPKYLFRKEGQNVTLSCEQNLNHDAMYWYRQDPGQGLRLIYYSQIVNDFQKGDIAEGYSVSREKKESFPLTVTSAQKNPTAFYLCASSVQGGNEKLFFGSGTQLSVL.

CDR3 bases: TGTGCCTGGAGTGGACCCCGACGGGGGGGAACTGAAGCTTTCTTT. Its protein product is CAWSGPRRGGTEAFF. This chain joins TRBV30 and TRBJ1-1; TRBD1 might be the D (5 bases). Germline CDR1 is GTSNPN and CDR2 is SVGIG (reference sequence). This CDR3 has 15 amino acids. Trimming cost V 1 base and J 5 bases, with 17 bases left between them.

This chain joins TRBV28 and TRBJ1-5, with 8 nucleotides matching TRBD1. The J segment lost 2 bases and the V segment lost 3 bases, leaving 15 bases of the junction unmatched. CDR1 is MDHEN, CDR2 SYDVKM, per germline. This CDR3 comprises 19 residues. Written as DNA, the CDR3 is TGTGCCAGCAGTTTGGGGCAGGGGGCAAAAGGCCACGGCAATCAGCCCCAGCATTTT. Its protein is CASSLGQGAKGHGNQPQHF.

The chain joins TRBV7-9 to TRBJ2-2; D might be TRBD1 (5 bases). This CDR3 is built from 12 residues. The V gene lost 5 bases and the J gene lost 6 bases, with 7 bases spanning the gap. Per germline, CDR1 SEHNR and CDR2 FQNEAQ (reference sequence). The CDR3 spells CASSSRAGELFF. DNA for the CDR3: TGTGCCAGCAGCAGCAGGGCCGGGGAGCTGTTTTTT.

The chain employs TRBV18 and TRBJ2-2, with 7 nucleotides matching TRBD1. The CDR3 length is 15 residues. Germline V gives CDR1 KGHSH, CDR2 LQKENI. The V and J ends lost 8 bases and 4 bases, in that order; junction bases with no gene match: 10. The CDR3 sequence: CASERRYRGTGELFF. The CDR3 bases are TGTGCCAGCGAACGTCGATACAGGGGCACCGGGGAGCTGTTTTTT.

The rearrangement joins TRBV12-5 to TRBJ2-5; weak D call: TRBD1 (7 bases). This CDR3 region has 14 residues. Trimming left V 5 bases short and J 1 base short, with 11 bases between. Germline CDR1 reads LGHNT; CDR2 reads FRNRAP. The DNA for the CDR3 is TGTGCTAGTGGTGCGGGACAGCCCCAAGAGACCCAGTACTTC. Translated, it gives CASGAGQPQETQYF. The whole variable domain, remainder taken from reference TRBV12-5 and TRBJ2-5, is DARVTQTPRHKVTEMGQEVTMRCQPILGHNTVFWYRQTMMQGLELLAYFRNRAPLDDSGMPKDRFSAEMPDATLATLKIQPSEPRDSAVYFCASGAGQPQETQYFGPGTRLLVL.

J is TRBJ2-7 and V is TRBV14; the match to TRBD2 covers 9 bases. The germline CDR1 and CDR2 sequences are SGHDN and FVKESK. J was trimmed by 3 bases and V by 0 bases; bases with no gene match: 12. The CDR3 totals 18 residues. The CDR3 protein is CASSQEPPRVAGDYEQYF. The CDR3 nucleotides are TGTGCCAGCAGCCAAGAGCCCCCCCGGGTAGCGGGGGACTACGAGCAGTACTTC. Full variable domain (remainder filled in from reference TRBV14 and TRBJ2-7): EAGVTQFPSHSVIEKGQTVTLRCDPISGHDNLYWYRRVMGKEIKFLLHFVKESKQDESGMPNNRFLAERTGGTYSTLKVQPAELEDSGVYFCASSQEPPRVAGDYEQYFGPGTRLTVT.

In its sample, this clone was seen a few times. The chain has TRBV6-1 and TRBJ2-1, with TRBD2 matching over 11 bases. V was clipped by 4 bases and J by 8 bases; unmatched bases: 10. From germline, CDR1 is MNHNS and CDR2 SASEGT. This CDR3 has 16 residues. The CDR3 DNA reads TGTGCCAGCAGTGTTAGCGGGGGGGGCTTATCGGATGAGCAGTTCTTC. Translating gives CASSVSGGGLSDEQFF.

This chain connects TRBV19 to TRBJ2-1; D perhaps matches TRBD2 (6 bases). Germline CDR1 reads LNHDA; CDR2 reads SQIVND (reference sequence). V gave up 5 bases and J gave up 6 bases, with 11 bases separating them. This CDR3 region has 13 residues. The CDR3 spells CASSREFSNEQFF. CDR3 DNA: TGTGCCAGTAGTCGGGAGTTCAGCAATGAGCAGTTCTTC.

CDR3 loop: CASSLSWQGPGNTIYF. The CDR3 DNA is TGTGCCAGCAGTTTGTCTTGGCAGGGACCGGGAAACACCATATATTTT. This rearrangement joins TRBV27 to TRBJ1-3; a weak D match, TRBD1 (5 bases). V was trimmed by 3 bases and J by 4 bases, leaving 16 bases between them. The length of the CDR3 is 16 residues. Germline values: CDR1 MNHEY, CDR2 SMNVEV (reference sequence).

J is TRBJ1-3 and V is TRBV19, with 7 bases matching TRBD1. The CDR3 runs 15 residues. J gave up 4 bases and V 4 bases, and 7 bases lay outside the gene matches. Germline V gene data show CDR1 as LNHDA and CDR2 as SQIVND (reference sequence). The CDR3 is CASSRAGTVGNTIYF. The CDR3 DNA reads as TGTGCCAGTAGTAGGGCCGGGACAGTCGGAAACACCATATATTTT.

The chain uses TRBV5-1 and TRBJ2-7; D uncertain. Trimming shortened V by 0 bases and J by 2 bases, and 12 bases separated the two germline ends. In germline, CDR1 is SGHRS, CDR2 YFSETQ. The CDR3 has 15 residues. The CDR3 is CASSLVQASPYEQYF. The CDR3 bases are TGCGCCAGCAGCTTGGTGCAGGCGAGCCCCTACGAGCAGTACTTC. The full variable domain, rest sourced from reference TRBV5-1 and TRBJ2-7, is KAGVTQTPRYLIKTRGQQVTLSCSPISGHRSVSWYQQTPGQGLQFLFEYFSETQRNKGNFPGRFSGRQFSNSRSEMNVSTLELGDSALYLCASSLVQASPYEQYFGPGTRLTVT.

This clone was seen a few times. The chain links TRBV7-9 to TRBJ1-2; D is unclear. Trimming cost V 3 bases and J 11 bases, with 7 bases left between them. The germline V gene has CDR1 SEHNR and CDR2 FQNEAQ (reference sequence). This CDR3 region has 10 residues. CDR3 amino acids: CASSLNAYTF. In nucleotides, the CDR3 is TGTGCCAGCAGCTTGAATGCGTACACCTTC.

The chain is built from TRBV27 and TRBJ2-1; TRBD2 agrees at 8 bases. With 0 bases clipped from V and 4 bases from J, the junction kept 5 bases outside the gene matches. Germline CDR1 reads MNHEY; CDR2 reads SMNVEV (reference sequence). This CDR3 region has 16 residues. The CDR3 bases are TGTGCCAGCAGTTTATCGGTGACTAGCGAGTACAATGAGCAGTTCTTC. It encodes CASSLSVTSEYNEQFF.